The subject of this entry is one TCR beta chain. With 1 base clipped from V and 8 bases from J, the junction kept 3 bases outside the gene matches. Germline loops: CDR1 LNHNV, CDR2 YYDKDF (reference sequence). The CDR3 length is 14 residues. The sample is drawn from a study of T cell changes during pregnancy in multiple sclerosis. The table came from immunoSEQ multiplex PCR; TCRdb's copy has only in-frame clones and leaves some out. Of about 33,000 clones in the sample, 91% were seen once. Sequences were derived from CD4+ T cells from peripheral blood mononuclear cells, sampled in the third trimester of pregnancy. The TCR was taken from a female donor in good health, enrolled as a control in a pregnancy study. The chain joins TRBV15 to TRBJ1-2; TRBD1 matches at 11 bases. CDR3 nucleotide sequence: TGTGCCACCAGCAGAGGTGGACAGGGGGCAGGCTACACCTTC. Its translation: CATSRGGQGAGYTF.